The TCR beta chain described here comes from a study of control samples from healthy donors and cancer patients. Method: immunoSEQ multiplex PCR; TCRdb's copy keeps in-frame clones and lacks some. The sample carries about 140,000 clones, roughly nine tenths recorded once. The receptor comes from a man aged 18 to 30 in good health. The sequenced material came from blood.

The CDR3 region has the DNA TGTGCCAGCAGCGGGTCTAGCGGATTCAACACCGGGGAGCTGTTTTTT. Protein: CASSGSSGFNTGELFF. The chain carries TRBV9 and TRBJ2-2; TRBD2 aligns across 7 bases. This CDR3 contains 16 residues. Germline CDR1 SGDLS, CDR2 YYNGEE. V lost 3 bases and J lost 2; bases outside the gene matches: 7.